The present entry profiles one TCR beta chain with its context. In its sample, this clone was seen a few times. The antigen this receptor binds is unknown. No quality values exist for individual bases; no much larger clone is one base distant. The immunoSEQ Assay, a bias-controlled multiplex PCR, was used to amplify TCRbeta CDR3 regions from genomic DNA. The original pipeline was this. The number of nucleated cells in each sample was estimated from the amplification of reference gene primers within the assay. To quantify the absolute abundance of each unique TCRbeta CDR3 rearrangement, sequence reads were collapsed and filtered. Productive Simpson clonality was computed per sample as the square root of Simpson's diversity index over productive rearrangements. TCRdb holds this immuneACCESS table with in-frame rearrangements only. Some clones are missing; in checked studies, unresolved V genes explain under half, and the rest has no known cause. V, J and clone size are those of that table, while D and trimming were read from the DNA. The sample profile shows around 170,000 clones; about 90% of them were found once. The biggest ten clones account for more than 3% of the sample.

The sample is drawn from a study of blood T cell repertoires in COVID-19 (dated by TCRdb to about 2020). In terms of the full investigation: The collaborator samples originated in the United States, Italy and Spain and spanned the acute and convalescent phases of COVID-19. Sample metadata almost always included a de-identified subject ID, COVID-19 status, age in years and sex. Samples came from the ongoing ImmuneRACE study (first 160 participants) plus 1,254 subjects from 6 global collaborators. HLA class I and class II types, where available, came from metadata supplied by the sample provider rather than from assay-based typing. Subjects who had been exposed to COVID-19, were actively infected with it, or had recovered from it provided the deeply sampled blood TCRbeta repertoires that made up the dataset. The material from the prospective study consisted of cDNA or gDNA derived from T cells, B-cell-depleted T cells, or PBMCs. The repertoires were released in a freely available public database intended as a resource for research on the immune response to SARS-CoV-2. Broad study findings and their caveats: The amount of clinical and demographic metadata varied by source and participant and was provided uncurated.

V trim: 3 bases; J trim: 5 bases; unmatched bases: 6. Via the germline V gene (reference sequence), CDR1 is LNHNV and CDR2 YYDKDF. From cysteine to phenylalanine, the CDR3 is 15 amino acids long. Only the CDR3 portion is preserved as DNA: 45 bases, with reading frame beginning at the first base. Collaborating institutions collected whole blood in K2EDTA tubes following their own protocols. Collaborator samples were shipped for TCRbeta analysis as frozen whole blood, isolated PBMCs, or DNA extracted from either sample type. This sequence uses TRBV15 and TRBJ1-5; 8 central nucleotides agree with TRBD1. The clonotype was recovered from a woman aged 70-85 years with acute or convalescent COVID-19. Sequencing was performed on peripheral blood. The CDR3 reads as follows: CATSRGTGFDQPQHF. The DNA sequence is TGTGCCACCAGCAGGGGGACAGGATTCGATCAGCCCCAGCATTTT.